This T cell receptor beta chain was obtained from a study of tumor-infiltrating lymphocytes in primary liver carcinoma. Study-wide background: Between about 4.2 and 11 cm across, the tumors were all of stage T1-T3 N0M0.

With approximately 500 ng total RNA as template and a constant-region primer, TCR beta cDNA was made. It was through three nested multiplex PCR rounds of slightly modified ARM-PCR that TCR beta libraries arose. Each of the first two PCR rounds ran nine to ten cycles with TRBV1-TRBV30 forward and C-beta reverse primers. One entry per CDR3 protein results from TCRdb running MiXCR on the multiplex PCR reads. Here the sample spans about 120,000 distinct CDR3 sequences, 55% to 70% being singletons. Study findings and constraints: It was in tumors, not blood, that the top-250-clone fraction was significantly higher (p = 0.039).

Germline V gives CDR1 SQVTM, CDR2 ANQGSEA. This CDR3 contains 12 residues. Unsorted bulk tissue (roughly 17-34 mg) underwent RNA and DNA co-extraction. The sample holds a few counts of this clonotype. The antigen is undetermined. The junction does not match germline at one end; this may be a read error. The sequenced material came from tumor-adjacent normal liver tissue. V and J are TRBV29-1 and TRBJ1-3; the D gene is possibly TRBD1 (6 bases). This receptor was taken from a woman aged 60-75 years with primary liver carcinoma and hepatitis B virus infection. DNA for the CDR3: TGCAGCGGGACGGGGGGCACCGACACCGTATATTTT. Translation gives CSGTGGTDTVYF.